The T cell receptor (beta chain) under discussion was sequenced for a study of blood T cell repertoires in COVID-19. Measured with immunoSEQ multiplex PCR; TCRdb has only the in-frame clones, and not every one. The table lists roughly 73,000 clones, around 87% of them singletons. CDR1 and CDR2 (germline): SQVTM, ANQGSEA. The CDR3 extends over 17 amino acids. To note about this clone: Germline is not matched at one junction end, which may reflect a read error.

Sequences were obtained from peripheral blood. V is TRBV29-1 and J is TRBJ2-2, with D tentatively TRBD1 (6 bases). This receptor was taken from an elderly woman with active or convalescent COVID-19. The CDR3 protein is CSVERMWEGGPPGELFF. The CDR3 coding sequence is TGCAGTGTTGAACGGATGTGGGAAGGGGGACCACCCGGGGAGCTGTTTTTT.